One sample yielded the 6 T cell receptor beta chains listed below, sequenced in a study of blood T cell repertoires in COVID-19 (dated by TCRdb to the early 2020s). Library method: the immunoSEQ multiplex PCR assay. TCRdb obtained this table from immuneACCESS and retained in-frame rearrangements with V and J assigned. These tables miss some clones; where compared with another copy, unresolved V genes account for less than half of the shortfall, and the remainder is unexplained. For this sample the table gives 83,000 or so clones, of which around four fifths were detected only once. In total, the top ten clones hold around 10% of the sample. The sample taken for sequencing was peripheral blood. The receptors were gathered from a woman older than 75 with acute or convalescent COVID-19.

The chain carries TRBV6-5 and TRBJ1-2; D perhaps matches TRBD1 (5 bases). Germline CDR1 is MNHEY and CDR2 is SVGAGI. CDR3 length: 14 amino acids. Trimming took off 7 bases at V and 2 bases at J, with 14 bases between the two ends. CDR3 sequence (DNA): TGTGCCAGCATCTCTGGGGCGGGGAACTATGGCTACACCTTC. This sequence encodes CASISGAGNYGYTF.

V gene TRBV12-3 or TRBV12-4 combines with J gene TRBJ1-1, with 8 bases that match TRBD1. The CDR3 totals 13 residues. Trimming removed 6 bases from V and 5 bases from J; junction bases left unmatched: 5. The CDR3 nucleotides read TGTGCCAGCAGAGGACAGGGTGAGACTGAAGCTTTCTTT. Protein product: CASRGQGETEAFF.

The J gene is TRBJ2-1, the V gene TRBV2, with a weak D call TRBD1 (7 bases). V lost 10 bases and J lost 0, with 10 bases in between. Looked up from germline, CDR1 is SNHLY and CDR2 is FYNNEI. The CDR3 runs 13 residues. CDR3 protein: CATGDSSYNEQFF. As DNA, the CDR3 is TGTGCCACGGGGGACAGCTCCTACAATGAGCAGTTCTTC. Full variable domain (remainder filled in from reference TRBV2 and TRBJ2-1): EPEVTQTPSHQVTQMGQEVILRCVPISNHLYFYWYRQILGQKVEFLVSFYNNEISEKSEIFDDQFSVERPDGSNFTLKIRSTKLEDSAMYFCATGDSSYNEQFFGPGTRLTVL.

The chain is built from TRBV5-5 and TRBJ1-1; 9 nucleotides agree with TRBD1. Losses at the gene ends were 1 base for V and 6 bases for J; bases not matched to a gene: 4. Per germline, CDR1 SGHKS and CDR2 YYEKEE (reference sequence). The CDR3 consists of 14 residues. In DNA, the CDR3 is TGTGCCAGCAGCTTGTGGAGACAGGGGGCTGAAGCTTTCTTT. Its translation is CASSLWRQGAEAFF.

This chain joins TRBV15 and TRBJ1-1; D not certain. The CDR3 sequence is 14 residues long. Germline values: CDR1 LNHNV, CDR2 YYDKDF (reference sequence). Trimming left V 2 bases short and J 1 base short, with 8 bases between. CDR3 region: CATSRQRRNTEAFF. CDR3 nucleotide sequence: TGTGCCACCAGCAGACAGCGGAGGAACACTGAAGCTTTCTTT.

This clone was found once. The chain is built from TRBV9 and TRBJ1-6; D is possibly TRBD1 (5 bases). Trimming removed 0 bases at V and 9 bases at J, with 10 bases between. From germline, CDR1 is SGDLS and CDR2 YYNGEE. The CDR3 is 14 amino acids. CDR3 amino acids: CASSVGGRLSPLHF. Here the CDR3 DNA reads TGTGCCAGCAGCGTAGGGGGCAGGCTTTCACCCCTCCACTTT. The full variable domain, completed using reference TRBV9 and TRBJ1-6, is DSGVTQTPKHLITATGQRVTLRCSPRSGDLSVYWYQQSLDQGLQFLIQYYNGEERAKGNILERFSAQQFPDLHSELNLSSLELGDSALYFCASSVGGRLSPLHFGNGTRLTVT.